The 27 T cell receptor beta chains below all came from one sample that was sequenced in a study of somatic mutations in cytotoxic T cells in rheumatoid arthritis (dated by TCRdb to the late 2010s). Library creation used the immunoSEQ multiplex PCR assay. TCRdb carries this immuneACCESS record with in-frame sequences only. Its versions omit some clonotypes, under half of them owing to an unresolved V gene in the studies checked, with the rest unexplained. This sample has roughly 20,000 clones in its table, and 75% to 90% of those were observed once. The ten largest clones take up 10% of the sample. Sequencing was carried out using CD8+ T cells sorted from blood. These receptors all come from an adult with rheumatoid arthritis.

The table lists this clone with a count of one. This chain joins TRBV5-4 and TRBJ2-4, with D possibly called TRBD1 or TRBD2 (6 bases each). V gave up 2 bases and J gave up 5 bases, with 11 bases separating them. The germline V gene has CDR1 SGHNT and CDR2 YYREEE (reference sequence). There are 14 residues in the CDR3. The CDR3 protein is CASSLGGHENIQYF. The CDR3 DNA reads TGTGCCAGCAGCTTAGGGGGGCATGAAAACATTCAGTACTTC.

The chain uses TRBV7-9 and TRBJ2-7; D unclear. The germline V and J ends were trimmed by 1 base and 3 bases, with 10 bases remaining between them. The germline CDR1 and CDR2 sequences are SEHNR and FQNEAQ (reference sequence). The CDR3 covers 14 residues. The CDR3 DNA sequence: TGTGCCAGCAGCTTAGAGGTCAGATACTACGAGCAGTACTTC. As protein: CASSLEVRYYEQYF.

Here the CDR3 DNA reads TGTGCCAGCAGATACCGGGACTACCACAATGAGCAGTTCTTC. It encodes CASRYRDYHNEQFF. The chain links TRBV6-5 to TRBJ2-1, with 7 bases lining up with TRBD2. Germline lookup yields CDR1 MNHEY and CDR2 SVGAGI. This CDR3 comprises 14 residues. Trimming took 6 bases from V and 5 from J; bases not matched to a gene: 7.

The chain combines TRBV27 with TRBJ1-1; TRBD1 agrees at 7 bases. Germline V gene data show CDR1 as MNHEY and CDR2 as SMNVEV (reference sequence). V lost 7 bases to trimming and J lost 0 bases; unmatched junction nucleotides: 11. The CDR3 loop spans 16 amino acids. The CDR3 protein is CASNLKGAQVNTEAFF. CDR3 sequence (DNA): TGTGCCAGCAATCTAAAGGGGGCGCAGGTGAACACTGAAGCTTTCTTT.

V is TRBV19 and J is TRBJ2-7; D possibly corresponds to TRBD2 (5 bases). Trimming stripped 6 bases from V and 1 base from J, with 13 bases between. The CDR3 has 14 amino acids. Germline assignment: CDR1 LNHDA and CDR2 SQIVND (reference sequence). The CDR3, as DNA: TGTGCCAGTAGCTACCGGGGAGAGTCCTACGAGCAGTACTTC. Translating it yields CASSYRGESYEQYF. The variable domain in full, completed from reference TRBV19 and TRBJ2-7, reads DGGITQSPKYLFRKEGQNVTLSCEQNLNHDAMYWYRQDPGQGLRLIYYSQIVNDFQKGDIAEGYSVSREKKESFPLTVTSAQKNPTAFYLCASSYRGESYEQYFGPGTRLTVT.

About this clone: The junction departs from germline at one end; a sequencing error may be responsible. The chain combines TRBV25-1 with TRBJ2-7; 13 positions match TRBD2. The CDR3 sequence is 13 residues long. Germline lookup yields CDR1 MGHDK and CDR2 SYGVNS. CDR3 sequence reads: CASSGLAGGHVDF. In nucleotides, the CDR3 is TGTGCCAGCAGTGGACTAGCGGGGGGCCACGTGGACTTC.

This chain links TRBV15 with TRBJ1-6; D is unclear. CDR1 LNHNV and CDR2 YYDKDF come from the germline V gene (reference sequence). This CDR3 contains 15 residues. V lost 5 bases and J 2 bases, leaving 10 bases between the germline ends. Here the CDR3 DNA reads TGTGCCACCAGCTCCGGTGAGACCTATAATTCACCCCTCCACTTT. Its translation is CATSSGETYNSPLHF. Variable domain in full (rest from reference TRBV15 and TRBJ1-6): DAMVIQNPRYQVTQFGKPVTLSCSQTLNHNVMYWYQQKSSQAPKLLFHYYDKDFNNEADTPDNFQSRRPNTSFCFLDIRSPGLGDTAMYLCATSSGETYNSPLHFGNGTRLTVT.

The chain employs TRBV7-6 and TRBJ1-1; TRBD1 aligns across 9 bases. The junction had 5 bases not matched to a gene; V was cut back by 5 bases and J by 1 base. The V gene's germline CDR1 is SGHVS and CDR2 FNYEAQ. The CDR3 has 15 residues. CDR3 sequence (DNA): TGTGCCAGCAGCCTGGACAGGGGTGGGAACACTGAAGCTTTCTTT. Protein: CASSLDRGGNTEAFF.

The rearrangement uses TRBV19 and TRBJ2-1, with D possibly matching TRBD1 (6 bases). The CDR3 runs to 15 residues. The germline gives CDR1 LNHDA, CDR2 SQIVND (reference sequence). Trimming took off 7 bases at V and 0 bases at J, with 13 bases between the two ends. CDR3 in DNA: TGTGCCAGTACTGCAGGGGCGAGCTCCTACAATGAGCAGTTCTTC. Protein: CASTAGASSYNEQFF.

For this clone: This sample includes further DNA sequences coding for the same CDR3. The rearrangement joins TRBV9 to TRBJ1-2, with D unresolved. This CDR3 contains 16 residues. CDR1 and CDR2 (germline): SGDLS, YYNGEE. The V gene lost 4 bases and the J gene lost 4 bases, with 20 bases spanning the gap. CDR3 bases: TGTGCCAGCAGCTTGACTTCTTCGGGGTCGGCCTATGGCTACACCTTC. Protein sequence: CASSLTSSGSAYGYTF.

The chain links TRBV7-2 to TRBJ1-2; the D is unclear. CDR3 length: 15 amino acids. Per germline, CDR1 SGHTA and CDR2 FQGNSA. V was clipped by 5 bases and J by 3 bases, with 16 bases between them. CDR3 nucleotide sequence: TGTGCCAGCAGCACGAGTTCCCGGGCCTACTATGGCTACACCTTC. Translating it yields CASSTSSRAYYGYTF. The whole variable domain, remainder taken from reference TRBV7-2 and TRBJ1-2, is GAGVSQSPSNKVTEKGKDVELRCDPISGHTALYWYRQSLGQGLEFLIYFQGNSAPDKSGLPSDRFSAERTGGSVSTLTIQRTQQEDSAVYLCASSTSSRAYYGYTFGSGTRLTVV.

The CDR3: CASSPPAGAADYRNSPLHF. The CDR3 DNA reads as TGTGCCAGCTCACCACCCGCCGGGGCGGCGGATTACCGTAATTCACCCCTCCACTTT. V is TRBV18 and J is TRBJ1-6; a weak D match, TRBD1 (5 bases). Looked up from germline, CDR1 is KGHSH and CDR2 is LQKENI. V lost 0 bases to trimming and J lost 6 bases, with 21 bases between them. The CDR3 runs 19 residues.

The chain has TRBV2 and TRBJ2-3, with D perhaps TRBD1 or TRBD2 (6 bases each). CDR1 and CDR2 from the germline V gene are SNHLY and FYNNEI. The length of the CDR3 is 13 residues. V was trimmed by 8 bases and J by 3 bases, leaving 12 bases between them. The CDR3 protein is CASVTGRTDTQYF. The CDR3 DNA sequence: TGTGCCAGCGTCACAGGGAGGACAGATACGCAGTATTTT.

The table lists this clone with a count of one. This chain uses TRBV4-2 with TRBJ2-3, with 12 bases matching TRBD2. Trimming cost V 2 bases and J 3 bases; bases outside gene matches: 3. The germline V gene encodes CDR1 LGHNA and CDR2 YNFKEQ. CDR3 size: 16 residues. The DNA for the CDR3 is TGTGCCAGCAGCCAACGGACTAGCGGGGAAACAGATACGCAGTATTTT. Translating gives CASSQRTSGETDTQYF.

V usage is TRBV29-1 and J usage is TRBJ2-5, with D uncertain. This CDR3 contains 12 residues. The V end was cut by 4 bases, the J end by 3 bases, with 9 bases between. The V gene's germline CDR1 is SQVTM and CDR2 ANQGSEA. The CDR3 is CSVGGSEETQYF. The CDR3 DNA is TGCAGCGTTGGCGGCTCCGAAGAGACCCAGTACTTC. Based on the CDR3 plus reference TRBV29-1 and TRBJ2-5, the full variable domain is SAVISQKPSRDICQRGTSLTIQCQVDSQVTMMFWYRQQPGQSLTLIATANQGSEATYESGFVIDKFPISRPNLTFSTLTVSNMSPEDSSIYLCSVGGSEETQYFGPGTRLLVL.

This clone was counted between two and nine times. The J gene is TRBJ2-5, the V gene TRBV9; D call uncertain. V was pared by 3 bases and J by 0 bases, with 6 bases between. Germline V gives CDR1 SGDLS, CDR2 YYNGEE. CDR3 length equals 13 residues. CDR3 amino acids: CASSGNNQETQYF. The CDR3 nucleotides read TGTGCCAGCAGCGGAAACAACCAAGAGACCCAGTACTTC.

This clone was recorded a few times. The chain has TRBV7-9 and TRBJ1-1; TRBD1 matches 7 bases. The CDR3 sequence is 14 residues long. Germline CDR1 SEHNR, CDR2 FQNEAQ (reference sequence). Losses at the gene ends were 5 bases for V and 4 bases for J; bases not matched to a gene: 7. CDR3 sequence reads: CASSPTGLGTEAFF. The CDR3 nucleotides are TGTGCCAGCAGCCCGACAGGGCTAGGCACTGAAGCTTTCTTT.

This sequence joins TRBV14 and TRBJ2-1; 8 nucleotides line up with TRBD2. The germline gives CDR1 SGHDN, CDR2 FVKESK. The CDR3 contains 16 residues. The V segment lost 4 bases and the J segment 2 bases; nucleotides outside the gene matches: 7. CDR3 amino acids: CASSRTAGETYNEQFF. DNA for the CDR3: TGTGCCAGCAGCCGGACAGCGGGGGAGACCTACAATGAGCAGTTCTTC.

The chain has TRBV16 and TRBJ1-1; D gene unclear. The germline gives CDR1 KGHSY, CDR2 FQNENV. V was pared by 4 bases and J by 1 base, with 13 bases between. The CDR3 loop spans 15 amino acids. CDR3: CASSRSSTANTEAFF. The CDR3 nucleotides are TGTGCCAGCAGCCGCAGTTCGACCGCGAACACTGAAGCTTTCTTT.

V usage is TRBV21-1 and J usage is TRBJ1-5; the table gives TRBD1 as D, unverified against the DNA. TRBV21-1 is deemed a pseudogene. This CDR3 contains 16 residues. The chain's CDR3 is CASSKAVTQSNQPQHF. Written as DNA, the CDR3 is TGTGCCAGCAGCAAAGCGGTGACACAGAGCAATCAGCCCCAGCATTTT.

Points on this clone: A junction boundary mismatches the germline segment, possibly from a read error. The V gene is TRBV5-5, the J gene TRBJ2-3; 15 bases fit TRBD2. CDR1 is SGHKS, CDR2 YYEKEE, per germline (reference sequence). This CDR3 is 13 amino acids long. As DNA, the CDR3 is TGTGCCAGCAGCACCGGACTAGCGGGGGGGCCGGATTTT. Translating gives CASSTGLAGGPDF.

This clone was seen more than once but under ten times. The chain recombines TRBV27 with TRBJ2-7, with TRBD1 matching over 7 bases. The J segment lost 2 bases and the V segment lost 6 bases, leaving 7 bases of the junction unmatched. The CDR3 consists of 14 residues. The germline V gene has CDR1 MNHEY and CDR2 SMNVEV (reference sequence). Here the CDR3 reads CASSRTGLPYEQYF. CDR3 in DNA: TGTGCCAGCAGCCGGACAGGTCTCCCCTACGAGCAGTACTTC.

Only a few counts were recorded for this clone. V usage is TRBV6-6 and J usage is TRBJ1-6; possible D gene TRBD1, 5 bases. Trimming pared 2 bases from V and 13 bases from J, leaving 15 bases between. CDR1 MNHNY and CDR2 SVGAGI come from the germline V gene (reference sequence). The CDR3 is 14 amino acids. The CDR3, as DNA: TGTGCCAGCAGTTACGGGAAGGACATCGGTCCCCTCCACTTT. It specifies CASSYGKDIGPLHF.

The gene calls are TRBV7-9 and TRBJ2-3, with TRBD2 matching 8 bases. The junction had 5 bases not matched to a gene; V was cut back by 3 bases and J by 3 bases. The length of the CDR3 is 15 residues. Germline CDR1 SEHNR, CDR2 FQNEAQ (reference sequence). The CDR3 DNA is TGTGCCAGCAGCTTCGGGCTAGCGGGTACAGATACGCAGTATTTT. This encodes CASSFGLAGTDTQYF.

CDR3 protein: CASSYFSRGDEQYF. In DNA form, the CDR3 reads TGTGCCAGCAGTTACTTTTCCAGGGGAGACGAGCAGTACTTC. V is TRBV6-5 and J is TRBJ2-7, with D possibly TRBD1 on 6 matching bases. This CDR3 has 14 residues. Germline CDR1 MNHEY, CDR2 SVGAGI. V was trimmed by 1 base and J by 5 bases, leaving 12 bases between them.

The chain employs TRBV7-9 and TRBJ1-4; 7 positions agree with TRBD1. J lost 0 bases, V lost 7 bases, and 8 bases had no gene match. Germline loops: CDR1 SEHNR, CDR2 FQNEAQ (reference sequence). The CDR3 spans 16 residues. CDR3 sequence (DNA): TGTGCCAGCACCACACCCGGGACAGCAACTAATGAAAAACTGTTTTTT. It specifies CASTTPGTATNEKLFF.

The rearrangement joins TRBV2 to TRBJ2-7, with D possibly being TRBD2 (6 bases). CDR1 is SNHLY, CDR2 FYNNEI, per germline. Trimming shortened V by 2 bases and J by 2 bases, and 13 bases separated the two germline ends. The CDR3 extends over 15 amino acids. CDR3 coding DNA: TGTGCCAGCAGTGAATCGGGGAGGACTCCCTACGAGCAGTACTTC. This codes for CASSESGRTPYEQYF.